Listed here are 3 T cell receptor beta chains from one sample, sequenced in a study of shared clonotypes between healthy human individuals. The naive CD8 population came from CD45RO-negative cells selected for CCR7, without terminally differentiated effector memory CD45RA+ cells. Sequencing used immunoSEQ multiplex PCR; TCRdb keeps in-frame clones, though not all of them. The sample includes around 2.1 million clones, 85% to 95% seen only once; the top ten take 1.5% to 2%. Sequencing input: naive CD8+ T cells from PBMCs. The source is a man between 18 and 35 years old in good health. Some clones in this sample may be carry-over from other donors' samples.

The rearrangement links TRBV5-6 to TRBJ2-7; TRBD1 matches 11 bases. Losses at the gene ends were 6 bases for V and 6 bases for J; bases not matched to a gene: 5. This CDR3 has 13 residues. Germline CDR1 SGHDT, CDR2 YYEEEE. The CDR3 region has the DNA TGTGCCAGCACCTGGGACAGGGGGACCGAGCAGTACTTC. As protein: CASTWDRGTEQYF.

The chain has TRBV28 and TRBJ1-5; 7 positions match TRBD1. CDR1 is MDHEN and CDR2 is SYDVKM in the germline V gene. Trimming took 3 bases from V and 5 from J; bases not matched to a gene: 4. The CDR3 totals 14 residues. The CDR3 coding sequence is TGTGCCAGCAGTTTGCACAGGGGATATCAGCCCCAGCATTTT. Protein: CASSLHRGYQPQHF.

For this clone: Other DNA sequences in this sample translate to the same CDR3. The chain joins TRBV7-6 to TRBJ2-1; D gene ambiguous. The germline V gene has CDR1 SGHVS and CDR2 FNYEAQ. V shed 1 base and J shed 0 bases, with 4 bases lying between them. This CDR3 contains 14 residues. The CDR3, as DNA: TGTGCCAGCAGCTTAGTTGGCTCCTACAATGAGCAGTTCTTC. Translating gives CASSLVGSYNEQFF.